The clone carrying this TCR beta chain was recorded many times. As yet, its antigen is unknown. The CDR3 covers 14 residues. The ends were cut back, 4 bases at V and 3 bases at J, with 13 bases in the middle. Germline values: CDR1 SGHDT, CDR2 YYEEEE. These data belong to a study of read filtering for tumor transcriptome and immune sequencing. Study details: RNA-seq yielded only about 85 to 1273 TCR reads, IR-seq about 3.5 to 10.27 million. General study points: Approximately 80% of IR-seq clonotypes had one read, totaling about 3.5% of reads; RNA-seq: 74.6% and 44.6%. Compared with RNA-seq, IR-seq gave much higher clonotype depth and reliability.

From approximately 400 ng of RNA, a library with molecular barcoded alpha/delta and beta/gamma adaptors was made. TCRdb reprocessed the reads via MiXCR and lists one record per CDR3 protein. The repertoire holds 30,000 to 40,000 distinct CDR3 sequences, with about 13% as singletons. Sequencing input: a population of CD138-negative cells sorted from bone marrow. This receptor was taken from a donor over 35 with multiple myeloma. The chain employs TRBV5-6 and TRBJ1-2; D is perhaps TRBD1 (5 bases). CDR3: CASSGDARDYGYTF. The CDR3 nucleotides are TGTGCCAGCAGCGGGGACGCCAGAGACTATGGCTACACCTTC. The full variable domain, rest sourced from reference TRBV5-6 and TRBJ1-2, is DAGVTQSPTHLIKTRGQQVTLRCSPKSGHDTVSWYQQALGQGPQFIFQYYEEEERQRGNFPDRFSGHQFPNYSSELNVNALLLGDSALYLCASSGDARDYGYTFGSGTRLTVV.